This T cell receptor (beta chain) was identified in a study of OX40 agonist ivuxolimab in advanced cancers. Study-level background: Ivuxolimab was a fully human IgG2 agonistic monoclonal antibody targeting the costimulatory receptor OX40 (CD134). Three dose-escalation patients achieved partial responses, one with hepatocellular carcinoma and two with cutaneous melanoma. The paper reports the monotherapy dose-escalation portion (N ≈ 52 patients) of the phase I ivuxolimab trial. Among the roughly 52 dose-escalation patients, 19 had hepatocellular carcinoma, 15 melanoma, 9 renal cell carcinoma and 9 head and neck cancer. Patients were allowed to have had prior anti-PD-1, anti-PD-L1 or anti-CTLA-4 therapy, and less than 45% of the dose-escalation patients had previously received checkpoint inhibitors. In the dose-escalation cohort, around four fifths of patients were male, and the mean age was around 60 years, with a range of about 20 to 90. Intravenous ivuxolimab was administered to patients every 2 weeks at six dose levels: 0.01, 0.1, 0.3, 1.5, 3 and 10 mg/kg. The point of sequencing TCRbeta in the periphery was to test whether ivuxolimab changed TCR sequence diversity and drove clonal T-cell expansion.

The paper's findings and limits, for the study overall: Partial responders in the 0.1-3.0 mg/kg groups had among the lowest normalized peripheral clonal expansion, especially among CD8+ T cells. Antigen specificity was not determined for the clonally expanded peripheral T cells. On average, CD8+ T cells showed more expanded clones than CD4+ T cells after ivuxolimab. At doses of 0.1 to 3.0 mg/kg, clonal expansion of both CD4+ and CD8+ T cells in blood was seen between baseline and week 6. Low levels of normalized T-cell clonal expansion were also shown by some nonresponding patients.

Genomic DNA was extracted from sorted cells for sequencing of the TCRbeta CDR3 region. The immunoSEQ Assay was used for sequencing of TCRbeta CDR3 regions. The clones in this table, taken by TCRdb from immuneACCESS, are in-frame only. Not every clone is retained; where verified, under half of the shortfall comes from an unresolved V gene, and the cause of the rest is unknown. In all, the sample holds roughly 63,000 clones, and roughly 89% of those were seen once. The top ten hold 12% of the sample. The trial excluded patients who had a history of autoimmune disease or were on systemic immunosuppression. In every dose cohort, peripheral blood was drawn for TCR sequencing at baseline, cycle 4 day 1, and cycle 7 day 1. The samples were taken from a phase I, first-in-human, multicenter, open-label dose-escalation trial of ivuxolimab. Adults with locally advanced or metastatic head and neck squamous cell, hepatocellular, melanoma or renal cell carcinoma were enrolled in the trial. Before TCR sequencing, CD4+ T cells and CD8+ T cells were sorted from peripheral blood as separate populations.

The CDR3 measures 14 amino acids from cysteine to phenylalanine. Here the CDR3 DNA is all that survives: 42 bases in frame from base 1. Reading the germline V gene gives CDR1 MNHNS and CDR2 SASEGT. After removal of 5 bases from V and 6 bases from J, the junction retains 5 bases not matched to a gene. Of note for this clone: No cognate antigen has been identified for it. Base qualities are not provided; no much larger clone lies one nucleotide away.

The V gene is TRBV6-1 and the J gene is TRBJ1-5; the central 9 bases match TRBD1. The clonotype originates from an adult with an advanced solid tumor such as melanoma, head and neck, liver or kidney cancer. The sequences come from CD4+ or CD8+ T cells sorted from blood, collected in a trial of the OX40 agonist ivuxolimab. The nucleotide sequence is TGTGCCAGCAGTTTTGACAGGGGGTTTCAGCCCCAGCATTTT. This yields the protein CASSFDRGFQPQHF.